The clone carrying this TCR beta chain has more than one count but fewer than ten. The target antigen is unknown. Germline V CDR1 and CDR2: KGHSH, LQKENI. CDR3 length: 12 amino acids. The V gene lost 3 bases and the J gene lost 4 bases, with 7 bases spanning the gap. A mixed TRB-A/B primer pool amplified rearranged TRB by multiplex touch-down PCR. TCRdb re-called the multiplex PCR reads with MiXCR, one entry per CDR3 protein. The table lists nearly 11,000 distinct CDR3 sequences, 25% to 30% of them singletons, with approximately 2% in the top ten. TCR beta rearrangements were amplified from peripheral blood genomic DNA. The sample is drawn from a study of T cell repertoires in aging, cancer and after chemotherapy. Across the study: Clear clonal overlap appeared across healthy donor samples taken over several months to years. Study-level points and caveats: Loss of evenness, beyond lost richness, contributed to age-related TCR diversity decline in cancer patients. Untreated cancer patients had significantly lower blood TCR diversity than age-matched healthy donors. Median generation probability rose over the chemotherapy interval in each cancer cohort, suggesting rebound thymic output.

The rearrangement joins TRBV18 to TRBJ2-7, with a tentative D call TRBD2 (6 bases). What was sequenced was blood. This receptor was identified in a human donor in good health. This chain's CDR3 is CASSPGTYEQYF. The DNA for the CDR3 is TGTGCCAGCTCACCCGGGACTTACGAGCAGTACTTC.